Sequencing of this T cell receptor (beta chain) was carried out in a study of cytomegalovirus exposure and HLA in healthy donors. PCR was performed using 60 Vbeta and 13 Jbeta primers. The method was immunoSEQ multiplex PCR; TCRdb's version includes in-frame clones alone and lacks a portion of them. The sample consists of roughly 140,000 clones, 85% of them appearing once. Details on this clone: Antigen specificity is unknown.

Study-wide points: In vitro testing confirmed three CMV-associated chains as specific for CMV antigens. For most TCR beta V segments, an earlier analysis put the productive rate at about 87% or about 30% of the time. As was reported, the classifier diagnosed cytomegalovirus status with high specificity and sensitivity. A later analysis linked a missense DCLRE1C variant to TCR beta V- and J-gene trimming.

There are 16 residues in the CDR3. The trim removed 3 bases at V and 7 bases at J, leaving 10 bases unmatched. The germline V gene encodes CDR1 LGHNA and CDR2 YNFKEQ. The TCR was taken from a woman younger than 35 in good health and CMV-seronegative. The V gene is TRBV4-2, the J gene TRBJ1-5, with 9 bases fitting TRBD1. Sequencing used PBMCs. CDR3 amino acids: CASSQAHRGLRQPQHF. The CDR3 DNA is TGTGCCAGCAGCCAGGCACACAGGGGGCTCCGGCAGCCCCAGCATTTT.